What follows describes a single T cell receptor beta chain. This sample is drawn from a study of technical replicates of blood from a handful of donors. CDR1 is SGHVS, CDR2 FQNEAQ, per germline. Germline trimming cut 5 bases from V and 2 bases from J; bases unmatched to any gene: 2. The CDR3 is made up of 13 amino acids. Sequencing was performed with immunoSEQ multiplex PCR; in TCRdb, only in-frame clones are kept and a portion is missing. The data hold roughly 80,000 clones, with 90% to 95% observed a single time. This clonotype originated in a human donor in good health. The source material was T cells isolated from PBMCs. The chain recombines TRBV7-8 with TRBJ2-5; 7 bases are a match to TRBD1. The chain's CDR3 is CASSMGQQETQYF. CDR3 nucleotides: TGTGCCAGCAGCATGGGACAGCAAGAGACCCAGTACTTC.